This T cell receptor (beta chain) was sequenced for a study of Graves' ophthalmopathy and Graves' hyperthyroidism listed by TCRdb under 2018. For the study in its entirety: Peripheral blood samples were taken at the time of initial diagnosis, before any treatment was given. TCR beta repertoire signatures were used to distinguish Graves' ophthalmopathy from Graves' hyperthyroidism and to predict progression to ophthalmopathy. In total, 120 to 150 blood samples were TCR-sequenced: 43 ophthalmopathy, roughly 80 hyperthyroidism and some 17 hyperthyroidism-to-ophthalmopathy patients. A discovery set of 95 to 100 patients (roughly 43 ophthalmopathy, around 57 stable hyperthyroidism) was enrolled to explore V-J signatures distinguishing ophthalmopathy from hyperthyroidism. An independent validation cohort comprised 18 hyperthyroidism patients and around 16 patients who later progressed from hyperthyroidism to ophthalmopathy. In a handful of hyperthyroidism patients, the T-cell repertoires found in thyroid tissue were compared with those found in blood. Following sampling, methimazole starting at 30 mg daily was administered to hyperthyroidism patients, and high-dose intravenous methylprednisolone was administered to ophthalmopathy patients. What the work shows at the level of the full study, not this receptor alone: In cross-validation, the 13-signature model distinguished ophthalmopathy from stable hyperthyroidism with just over 85% sensitivity and around 83% specificity, while in the test set the corresponding values were about 80% and 75%. In validation, the model predicted ophthalmopathy progression with more than 55% sensitivity and 72.22% specificity; 12 predicted patients were CT-confirmed with GO in a median of roughly 6.8 months. No statistical method was used to set the sample size in advance, and the investigators knew which group each participant was assigned to. Most of the expanded thyroid clonotypes with a frequency above 0.001 were also detected in blood, and it was suggested that the thyroid immune response may be reflected by blood repertoires.

For repertoire sequencing, the TCR beta CDR3 regions were amplified from RNA transcripts. A first-round RT-PCR used HTBI primers with the Qiagen OneStep RT-PCR kit, followed by a second-round multiplex PCR, size selection and purification. Libraries were sequenced paired-end with 100 bp reads on an Illumina HiSeq2000. The original methods were these. SOAPnuke was used to process the reads, throwing out any read that had adapters, had uncalled bases, had a mean Phred below 15, or lacked an exact constant-primer or identifier match. High-quality paired reads were merged with COPE v1.2.5. Each unique nucleotide sequence was treated as a clonotype, and MiTCR v1.1 was used to align the clonotypes to the IMGT TRB V, D and J references. Analysis was restricted to V-J combinations with a frequency above 0.0001, which covered about 99% of repertoires. A TCR clonal expansion and chaos score per V-J combination was defined as the ratio of F50 clonal expansion to chaos observed in the TCRdist matrix. Features were reduced by Welch's t-statistics and random forest to over ten V-J combinations, which fed a naive Bayes classifier. Thyroid-blood repertoire similarity was quantified with the Morisita-Horn index. The public reads were run again by TCRdb, first through fastp at Q25 and then through MiXCR, and only productive beta chains were kept. Rows are unified per CDR3 protein, each entry keeping the most common DNA and genes. TCRdb, not the original authors, processed these V and J calls. This sample has hundreds of thousands of distinct CDR3 sequences in its table, and over 40% of those were observed once. Under 3.5% of the sample is taken by the ten largest.

From cysteine to phenylalanine, the CDR3 is 17 amino acids long. The sequence is cut down to CDR3 DNA, 51 bases in frame from base 1. In the germline V gene, CDR1 corresponds to MNHEY and CDR2 to SVGAGI. Patients with ophthalmopathy had moderately to severely active disease, with a Clinical Activity Score of 3 or more, a NOSPECS grade of 4 or more, and a disease duration of less than 3 months. Patients were excluded if they had other autoimmune diseases, uncontrolled infections, pregnancy or lactation. Diagnosis relied on clinical symptoms, serum thyroxine, TRAb, thyroid ultrasound and orbital computed tomography. Ficoll-Paque density gradient centrifugation was used to isolate PBMCs from about 10 ml of fresh peripheral blood. Total RNA was extracted using Trizol reagent, and RNA quality was checked on an Agilent 2100 Bioanalyzer. On this clonotype: Which antigen it targets is not known. Sequence at one end of the junction differs from germline and may be a read error.

The sample comprised peripheral blood. The rearranged segments are TRBV6-5 and TRBJ1-5; TRBD1 fits 10 bases in the junction. The origin of this receptor is an adult man with Graves' ophthalmopathy. The nucleotide sequence reads TGTGCCAACAGTGCCGGGACAGGGGACTATAGCAATCAGCCCCAGCATTTT. This gives the protein CANSAGTGDYSNQPQHF.